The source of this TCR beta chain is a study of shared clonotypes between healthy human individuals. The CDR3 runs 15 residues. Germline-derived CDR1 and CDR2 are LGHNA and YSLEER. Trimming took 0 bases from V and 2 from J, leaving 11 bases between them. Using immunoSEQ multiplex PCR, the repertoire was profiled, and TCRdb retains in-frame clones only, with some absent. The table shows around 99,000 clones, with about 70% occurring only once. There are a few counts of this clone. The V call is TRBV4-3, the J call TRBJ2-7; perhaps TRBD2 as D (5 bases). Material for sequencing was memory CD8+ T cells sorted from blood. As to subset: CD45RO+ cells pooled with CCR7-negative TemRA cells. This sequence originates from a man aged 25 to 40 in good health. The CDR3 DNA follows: TGCGCCAGCAGCCAAGATTTCCGGGGTCCCTACGAGCAGTACTTC. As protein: CASSQDFRGPYEQYF.